This T cell receptor (beta chain) was sequenced during a study of radiation and T cells in renal cell carcinoma. Findings of the study overall: Pretreatment tumor biopsies were lacking, so baseline clonotypes are unknown. Top tumor clonotypes rose in blood 2 weeks post-radiation, then contracted.

Time point of the sample: blood 4 weeks post-SBRT, at nephrectomy. Treatment here: 15 Gy SBRT to primary tumor, nephrectomy 4 weeks later. Nephrectomy followed 15 Gy stereotactic body radiation by 4 weeks. This renal cell carcinoma was of the clear cell type. The V end lost 5 bases, the J end lost 4 bases, and 9 bases lay between the germline ends. Germline loops: CDR1 SEHNR, CDR2 FQNEAQ (reference sequence). This CDR3 contains 12 residues. The protocol was immunoSEQ multiplex PCR, while the TCRdb copy is restricted to in-frame clones and leaves out a portion. The data contain roughly 170,000 clones, 88% of them singletons. A few counts support this clone. Its matching antigen is unknown.

This sequence was found in a woman in her forties or fifties with renal cell carcinoma. Sample: blood, taken from a patient whose treatment included radiotherapy and nephrectomy. This chain joins TRBV7-9 and TRBJ2-7; a possible D gene is TRBD2 (5 bases). The CDR3 nucleotides are TGTGCCAGCAGCCAGACGGGATACGAGCAGTACTTC. Protein: CASSQTGYEQYF.